Presented here are 32 T cell receptor beta chains from one specimen sequenced in a study of blood T cell repertoires in COVID-19. Data came from immunoSEQ multiplex PCR; TCRdb stores just in-frame clones and leaves some out. The sample has 100,000 to 150,000 clones; 85% are singletons. What was sequenced was peripheral blood. Receptor source: an elderly woman with acute or convalescent COVID-19.

This chain links TRBV15 with TRBJ2-1, with 8 bases lining up with TRBD1. V was pared by 1 base and J by 0 bases, with 8 bases of the junction left unmatched. CDR1 is LNHNV and CDR2 is YYDKDF in the germline V gene (reference sequence). This CDR3 is built from 18 residues. The CDR3 sequence: CATSRALWGTGSYNEQFF. CDR3 DNA sequence: TGTGCCACCAGCAGAGCCCTGTGGGGGACAGGCTCCTACAATGAGCAGTTCTTC.

V usage is TRBV6-5 and J usage is TRBJ1-5; D ambiguous. Germline V gene sequence: CDR1 MNHEY, CDR2 SVGAGI. V shed 0 bases and J shed 4 bases, with 13 bases lying between them. The CDR3 covers 16 residues. Here the CDR3 DNA reads TGTGCCAGCAGTTACTCGGCGCGGGTTGGGAATCAGCCCCAGCATTTT. It specifies CASSYSARVGNQPQHF.

The rearrangement links TRBV28 to TRBJ1-3, with D uncertain. CDR3 length: 15 amino acids. In germline, CDR1 is MDHEN, CDR2 SYDVKM. V was pared by 1 base and J by 1 base, with 8 bases between. The CDR3 protein is CASSLLGASGNTIYF. In DNA, the CDR3 is TGTGCCAGCAGTTTATTAGGAGCATCTGGAAACACCATATATTTT.

The gene calls are TRBV7-3 and TRBJ2-1, with TRBD2 identical over 13 bases. Looked up from germline, CDR1 is SGHTA and CDR2 is FQGTGA. Losses at the gene ends were 5 bases for V and 12 bases for J; bases not matched to a gene: 4. CDR3 length equals 13 residues. The chain's CDR3 is CASSMTSGGLQFF. CDR3 nucleotides: TGTGCCAGCAGCATGACTAGCGGGGGGCTGCAGTTCTTC.

This rearrangement joins TRBV2 to TRBJ1-2; the match to TRBD1 covers 11 bases. The CDR3 consists of 15 residues. The V gene end was trimmed by 4 bases and the J gene end by 6 bases; junction bases not matched to a gene: 7. Germline values: CDR1 SNHLY, CDR2 FYNNEI. This chain's CDR3 is CASSVDGTGGDGYTF. The CDR3 nucleotides are TGTGCCAGCAGTGTCGATGGGACAGGGGGAGATGGCTACACCTTC.

The V call is TRBV5-5, the J call TRBJ2-2; 8 positions agree with TRBD1. With 4 bases clipped from V and 4 bases from J, the junction kept 3 bases outside the gene matches. Germline-derived CDR1 and CDR2 are SGHKS and YYEKEE (reference sequence). The CDR3 is 14 amino acids. CDR3 in amino acids: CASSRDRFTGELFF. The CDR3 DNA reads as TGTGCCAGCAGCCGGGACAGGTTCACCGGGGAGCTGTTTTTT. The variable domain in full, with the rest retrieved from reference TRBV5-5 and TRBJ2-2, is DAGVTQSPTHLIKTRGQQVTLRCSPISGHKSVSWYQQVLGQGPQFIFQYYEKEERGRGNFPDRFSARQFPNYSSELNVNALLLGDSALYLCASSRDRFTGELFFGEGSRLTVL.

The chain employs TRBV11-2 and TRBJ1-1, with 7 bases lining up with TRBD1. V shed 0 bases, J shed 5 bases, and the junction held 3 bases outside the gene matches. Looked up from germline, CDR1 is SGHAT and CDR2 is FQNNGV. There are 14 residues in the CDR3. The CDR3 spells CASSLDFRGTEAFF. The CDR3, as DNA: TGTGCCAGCAGCTTAGATTTCAGGGGGACTGAAGCTTTCTTT.

The gene calls are TRBV7-7 and TRBJ2-7; no clear D. Trimming removed 5 bases at V and 6 bases at J, with 20 bases between. This CDR3 comprises 15 residues. The germline V gene encodes CDR1 SSHAT and CDR2 FNYEAQ (reference sequence). The DNA of the CDR3 is TGTGCCAGCAGCCCAGCCACAGACATCTACGGCGAGCAGTACTTC. Its translation: CASSPATDIYGEQYF.

The rearrangement links TRBV19 to TRBJ1-2; D is unclear. V was pared by 4 bases and J by 8 bases, with 23 bases between. Germline lookup yields CDR1 LNHDA and CDR2 SQIVND (reference sequence). CDR3 length: 16 residues. The CDR3 protein is CASSTNSRRSLSGYTF. The DNA of the CDR3 is TGTGCCAGTAGTACTAACTCCAGACGGAGCCTTTCCGGCTACACCTTC.

The genes are TRBV3-1 (or the pseudogene TRBV3-2) and TRBJ1-5, with a possible D match to TRBD1 (5 bases). The CDR3 totals 13 residues. Germline V gene data show CDR1 as LGHDT and CDR2 as YNNKEL (reference sequence). V dropped 4 bases and J dropped 4 bases, with 8 bases sitting between them. DNA of the CDR3: TGTGCCAGCAGCCGCACAGGAAATCAGCCCCAGCATTTT. It is translated as CASSRTGNQPQHF.

The chain is built from TRBV5-1 and TRBJ2-2, with no clear D. Germline V lookup: CDR1 SGHRS, CDR2 YFSETQ. The CDR3 is 12 residues long. V was clipped by 1 base and J by 6 bases, with 4 bases between them. CDR3 loop: CASSLSAGELFF. The CDR3 bases are TGCGCCAGCAGCTTGTCAGCCGGGGAGCTGTTTTTT.

The chain is built from TRBV5-4 and TRBJ2-5; D is possibly TRBD1 (6 bases). This CDR3 is built from 16 residues. V was clipped by 2 bases and J by 4 bases, with 18 bases between them. Germline lookup yields CDR1 SGHNT and CDR2 YYREEE (reference sequence). CDR3 sequence: CASSFGQGSSRETQYF. CDR3 bases: TGTGCCAGCAGCTTTGGTCAGGGGTCTTCGCGAGAGACCCAGTACTTC.

In its sample, this clone was seen once. This sequence joins TRBV4-1 and TRBJ1-6, with TRBD1 as a possible D gene (6 bases). Germline V gene data show CDR1 as MGHRA and CDR2 as YSYEKL. V was pared by 3 bases and J by 8 bases, with 11 bases between. CDR3 length: 14 amino acids. The CDR3 loop is CASSHTGFDSPLHF. The CDR3 coding sequence is TGCGCCAGCAGCCACACAGGGTTTGATTCACCCCTCCACTTT.

The genes are TRBV5-1 and TRBJ2-3, with D possibly being TRBD1 (7 bases). Trimming left V 4 bases short and J 7 bases short, with 13 bases between. The CDR3 is 13 residues long. The germline V gene has CDR1 SGHRS and CDR2 YFSETQ. CDR3 sequence reads: CASSPEGAYTQYF. For the CDR3, the DNA is TGCGCCAGCAGCCCGGAGGGGGCCTATACGCAGTATTTT.

The genes are TRBV5-5 and TRBJ1-6; D remains unclear. This CDR3 is built from 16 residues. Between the trimmed V and J ends, which lost 0 bases and 4 bases, there was a span of 11 bases. Germline loops: CDR1 SGHKS, CDR2 YYEKEE (reference sequence). The CDR3 nucleotides read TGTGCCAGCAGCTTGGCCGTGCGCGAGTATAATTCACCCCTCCACTTT. Translating gives CASSLAVREYNSPLHF.

The chain is built from TRBV3-1 (or the pseudogene TRBV3-2) and TRBJ1-6, with TRBD1 identical over 9 bases. Germline CDR1 and CDR2: LGHDT and YNNKEL (reference sequence). The CDR3 runs 18 residues. J gave up 4 bases and V 5 bases, and 12 bases lay outside the gene matches. CDR3: CASSRNWDREVYNSPLHF. DNA of the CDR3: TGTGCCAGCAGCAGGAATTGGGACAGGGAGGTTTATAATTCACCCCTCCACTTT.

V and J are TRBV7-9 and TRBJ2-5, with no clear D. CDR3 length equals 12 residues. V was clipped by 5 bases and J by 5 bases, with 9 bases between them. CDR1 and CDR2 from the germline V gene are SEHNR and FQNEAQ (reference sequence). This CDR3 reads CASSGGEETQYF. CDR3 DNA: TGTGCCAGCAGCGGCGGTGAGGAGACCCAGTACTTC.

This chain uses TRBV7-9 with TRBJ1-1, with D possibly TRBD1 on 6 matching bases. In germline, CDR1 is SEHNR, CDR2 FQNEAQ (reference sequence). There are 16 residues in the CDR3. Trimming cost V 1 base and J 0 bases, with 12 bases left between them. The CDR3 DNA follows: TGTGCCAGCAGCTTAGAGAGGGGGGGAGTGAACACTGAAGCTTTCTTT. Protein sequence: CASSLERGGVNTEAFF.

The chain carries TRBV6-5 and TRBJ2-1; D is undetermined. Germline values: CDR1 MNHEY, CDR2 SVGAGI. V dropped 2 bases and J dropped 5 bases, with 4 bases sitting between them. The CDR3 contains 12 residues. As DNA, the CDR3 is TGTGCCAGCAGTTACGGAGACAATGAGCAGTTCTTC. This codes for CASSYGDNEQFF.

The V call is TRBV15, the J call TRBJ1-6, with 9 bases aligning to TRBD1. The germline V gene encodes CDR1 LNHNV and CDR2 YYDKDF (reference sequence). Trimming at V came to 9 bases and at J to 8 bases, leaving 2 bases not matched to a gene. The CDR3 length is 12 residues. The CDR3 is CATGQGHSPLHF. CDR3 in DNA: TGTGCCACTGGACAGGGGCATTCACCCCTCCACTTT.

This clone was counted a single time. CDR3 region: CASSLISGGNTDTQYF. In DNA, the CDR3 is TGCGCCAGCAGCTTAATAAGCGGGGGGAACACAGATACGCAGTATTTT. This chain joins TRBV5-1 and TRBJ2-3; 9 nucleotides agree with TRBD2. From germline, CDR1 is SGHRS and CDR2 YFSETQ. The CDR3 loop spans 16 amino acids. Trimming at V came to 2 bases and at J to 2 bases, leaving 6 bases not matched to a gene.

This clone was counted a few times. The rearrangement uses TRBV11-3 and TRBJ2-7; 8 bases agree with TRBD1. J lost 2 bases, V lost 4 bases, and 4 bases had no gene match. The germline CDR1 and CDR2 sequences are SGHNT and YENEEA. The CDR3 has 14 amino acids. In nucleotides, the CDR3 is TGTGCCAGCAGCTCGCTGGACAGGGCCTACGAGCAGTACGTC. The encoded protein is CASSSLDRAYEQYV.

The V and J genes are TRBV7-9 and TRBJ1-6; D is perhaps TRBD1 (6 bases). V gave up 2 bases and J gave up 7 bases, with 6 bases separating them. The germline gives CDR1 SEHNR, CDR2 FQNEAQ (reference sequence). The CDR3 is 13 amino acids. DNA of the CDR3: TGTGCCAGCAGCTTAACAGGGAATTCACCCCTCCACTTT. Translating gives CASSLTGNSPLHF.

The genes are TRBV10-3 and TRBJ2-1; 13 bases fit TRBD2. Unmatched junction bases numbered 3, after V lost 4 bases and J lost 0 bases. This CDR3 comprises 17 residues. Germline CDR1 ENHRY, CDR2 SYGVKD. In nucleotides, the CDR3 is TGTGCCATCAGTGGGACTAGCGGGGGACCCTCCTACAATGAGCAGTTCTTC. As protein: CAISGTSGGPSYNEQFF.

In its sample, this clone was seen a few times. The V call is TRBV7-9, the J call TRBJ1-3; maybe TRBD1 (6 bases). The germline gives CDR1 SEHNR, CDR2 FQNEAQ (reference sequence). The CDR3 extends over 16 amino acids. V was pared by 4 bases and J by 0 bases, with 13 bases between. The CDR3 DNA follows: TGTGCCAGCAGCTCCAGCAGGGGTTCCTCTGGAAACACCATATATTTT. The encoded protein is CASSSSRGSSGNTIYF. The variable domain in full, with the rest retrieved from reference TRBV7-9 and TRBJ1-3, is DTGVSQNPRHKITKRGQNVTFRCDPISEHNRLYWYRQTLGQGPEFLTYFQNEAQLEKSRLLSDRFSAERPKGSFSTLEIQRTEQGDSAMYLCASSSSRGSSGNTIYFGEGSWLTVV.

This sequence joins TRBV10-3 and TRBJ2-1; perhaps TRBD1 as D (6 bases). This CDR3 contains 16 residues. CDR1 and CDR2 (germline): ENHRY, SYGVKD. The V end was cut by 3 bases, the J end by 3 bases, with 15 bases between. Written as DNA, the CDR3 is TGTGCCATCAGTGACTCGACAGGCGGTAGCTACAATGAGCAGTTCTTC. This codes for CAISDSTGGSYNEQFF.

The CDR3 loop reads CASSYLGQGAGELFF. CDR3 nucleotides: TGTGCCAGCAGCTACCTGGGACAGGGGGCCGGGGAGCTGTTTTTT. The J gene is TRBJ2-2, the V gene TRBV5-4, with 11 bases matching TRBD1. Germline V CDR1 and CDR2: SGHNT, YYREEE (reference sequence). The CDR3 has 15 residues. Trimming removed 3 bases from V and 6 bases from J; junction bases left unmatched: 4.

J is TRBJ1-2 and V is TRBV4-2; 7 nucleotides align to TRBD1. The CDR3 runs 17 residues. The junction had 7 bases not matched to a gene; V was cut back by 0 bases and J by 0 bases. CDR1 and CDR2 (germline): LGHNA, YNFKEQ. The CDR3 nucleotides read TGTGCCAGCAGCCAAGACATGTGGACAGGAGCTAACTATGGCTACACCTTC. This gives the protein CASSQDMWTGANYGYTF.

This chain joins TRBV7-8 and TRBJ1-3; D unresolved. Germline V CDR1 and CDR2: SGHVS, FQNEAQ. Trimming cost V 5 bases and J 7 bases, with 9 bases left between them. CDR3 length: 12 amino acids. The CDR3 DNA is TGTGCCAGCAGCCACAACCCCAACACCATATATTTT. This sequence encodes CASSHNPNTIYF. Together with reference TRBV7-8 and TRBJ1-3, the CDR3 gives the full variable domain: GAGVSQSPRYKVAKRGQDVALRCDPISGHVSLFWYQQALGQGPEFLTYFQNEAQLDKSGLPSDRFFAERPEGSVSTLKIQRTQQEDSAVYLCASSHNPNTIYFGEGSWLTVV.

This clone appeared once. V usage is TRBV7-8 and J usage is TRBJ1-2; TRBD1 matches at 10 bases. V dropped 5 bases and J dropped 8; count of bases not matched to a gene: 5. Germline V gene sequence: CDR1 SGHVS, CDR2 FQNEAQ. This CDR3 comprises 13 residues. The DNA for the CDR3 is TGTGCCAGCAGCACGGGGACAGGGGAGGGCTACACCTTC. As protein: CASSTGTGEGYTF. The variable domain in full, completed from reference TRBV7-8 and TRBJ1-2, reads GAGVSQSPRYKVAKRGQDVALRCDPISGHVSLFWYQQALGQGPEFLTYFQNEAQLDKSGLPSDRFFAERPEGSVSTLKIQRTQQEDSAVYLCASSTGTGEGYTFGSGTRLTVV.

The chain carries TRBV2 and TRBJ2-1; 8 bases line up with TRBD1. The CDR3 covers 17 residues. In germline, CDR1 is SNHLY, CDR2 FYNNEI. The trim removed 5 bases at V and 5 bases at J, leaving 14 bases unmatched. CDR3 sequence (DNA): TGTGCCAGCAGTTTCCGGGACAGGTACAGTATCGACAATGAGCAGTTCTTC. Its protein product is CASSFRDRYSIDNEQFF.

The chain recombines TRBV7-2 with TRBJ1-1; D not certain. Per germline, CDR1 SGHTA and CDR2 FQGNSA. Trimming pared 1 base from V and 1 base from J, leaving 4 bases between. This CDR3 comprises 13 residues. The DNA of the CDR3 is TGTGCCAGCAGCTTAGTCGGGAACACTGAAGCTTTCTTT. Its translation is CASSLVGNTEAFF.